The 17 T cell receptor beta chains given below trace back to one sample, sequenced in a study of CD8 T cell repertoires and HIV-1 epitope variants. Libraries were prepared by immunoSEQ multiplex PCR; TCRdb keeps only in-frame clonotypes and omits some of them. Among about 90,000 clones, 60% to 80% were seen once, and the ten largest hold roughly 25%. The specimen was uncultured baseline CD8+ T cells from peripheral blood mononuclear cells (PBMCs). The receptors here all came from a male donor with HIV.

CDR3 in DNA: TGCGCCAGCAGCCAAGGGGGGATTCCGCAATCTGACACTGAAGCTTTCTTT. It is translated as CASSQGGIPQSDTEAFF. The rearrangement joins TRBV4-3 to TRBJ1-1; possible D gene TRBD1, 5 bases. V lost 1 base, J lost 3 bases, and 18 bases lay in between. Germline V gives CDR1 LGHNA, CDR2 YSLEER. The CDR3 consists of 17 residues.

This chain uses TRBV7-9 with TRBJ1-5, with D hard to call. The V and J ends lost 4 bases and 1 base respectively, with 8 bases between them. The CDR3 runs 14 residues. Looked up from germline, CDR1 is SEHNR and CDR2 is FQNEAQ (reference sequence). The CDR3 sequence is CASSSYTSNQPQHF. In nucleotides, the CDR3 is TGTGCCAGCAGCTCGTACACCAGCAATCAGCCCCAGCATTTT.

This chain joins TRBV2 and TRBJ1-5; 8 bases fit TRBD1. Germline CDR1 reads SNHLY; CDR2 reads FYNNEI. The V and J ends lost 5 bases and 0 bases, in that order; junction bases with no gene match: 3. The CDR3 consists of 15 residues. The CDR3 DNA follows: TGTGCCAGCAGTATCGGACAGGGTAGCAATCAGCCCCAGCATTTT. It is translated as CASSIGQGSNQPQHF. Full variable domain (rest looked up from reference TRBV2 and TRBJ1-5): EPEVTQTPSHQVTQMGQEVILRCVPISNHLYFYWYRQILGQKVEFLVSFYNNEISEKSEIFDDQFSVERPDGSNFTLKIRSTKLEDSAMYFCASSIGQGSNQPQHFGDGTRLSIL.

As regards this clone: One end of the junction fails to match germline, which may point to a read error. The chain carries TRBV19 and TRBJ1-1; maybe TRBD1 (6 bases). The CDR3 has 13 amino acids. The germline CDR1 and CDR2 sequences are LNHDA and SQIVND (reference sequence). The CDR3 nucleotides read TGTGCCAGTAGTATTCTGCCACGACAGGTAGAAGCCTTT. This gives the protein CASSILPRQVEAF. Complete variable domain (other parts from reference TRBV19 and TRBJ1-1): DGGITQSPKYLFRKEGQNVTLSCEQNLNHDAMYWYRQDPGQGLRLIYYSQIVNDFQKGDIAEGYSVSREKKESFPLTVTSAQKNPTAFYLCASSILPRQVEAFGQGTRLTVV.

In this sample, this clone turned up once. The gene calls are TRBV9 and TRBJ2-3; 13 bases line up with TRBD2. The CDR3 length is 19 residues. Germline CDR1 SGDLS, CDR2 YYNGEE. V shed 0 bases and J 2 bases; nucleotides not matched to a gene: 9. The CDR3 sequence is CASSVVGTSGAPTTDTQYF. CDR3 coding DNA: TGTGCCAGCAGCGTAGTCGGGACTAGCGGGGCTCCAACCACAGATACGCAGTATTTT.

The chain carries TRBV10-3 and TRBJ1-3, with D maybe TRBD1 (5 bases). V was trimmed by 3 bases and J by 2 bases, leaving 23 bases between them. In germline, CDR1 is ENHRY, CDR2 SYGVKD. CDR3 length: 19 residues. Here the CDR3 DNA reads TGTGCCATCAGTGAACGAAACCCACCAACAGGCCAAACTGGAAACACCATATATTTT. Translating gives CAISERNPPTGQTGNTIYF.

The V gene is TRBV7-9, the J gene TRBJ1-5; D is perhaps TRBD1 (5 bases). This CDR3 region has 14 residues. Trimming took 5 bases from V and 2 from J, leaving 10 bases between them. Germline V gene lookup returns CDR1 SEHNR and CDR2 FQNEAQ (reference sequence). CDR3: CASSRDVGNQPQHF. The CDR3 region has the DNA TGTGCCAGCAGCCGGGACGTCGGCAATCAGCCCCAGCATTTT. Filled out from reference TRBV7-9 and TRBJ1-5, the complete variable domain reads DTGVSQNPRHKITKRGQNVTFRCDPISEHNRLYWYRQTLGQGPEFLTYFQNEAQLEKSRLLSDRFSAERPKGSFSTLEIQRTEQGDSAMYLCASSRDVGNQPQHFGDGTRLSIL.

The genes are TRBV9 and TRBJ2-7; 8 bases agree with TRBD2. The CDR3 is made up of 17 amino acids. J was trimmed by 6 bases and V by 4 bases; bases with no gene match: 18. From germline, CDR1 is SGDLS and CDR2 YYNGEE. This chain's CDR3 is CASSRGLAGSVATEQYF. CDR3 sequence (DNA): TGTGCCAGCAGCCGGGGGCTAGCGGGTTCCGTCGCTACCGAGCAGTACTTC.

This clone appeared a few times. This rearrangement joins TRBV11-1 to TRBJ2-7; 7 bases align to TRBD1. This CDR3 has 12 amino acids. V shed 3 bases and J 5 bases; nucleotides not matched to a gene: 1. CDR1 and CDR2 (germline): SGHAT, FQDESV (reference sequence). The CDR3 loop reads CASSLTGNEQYF. DNA of the CDR3: TGTGCCAGCAGCTTGACAGGGAACGAGCAGTACTTC.

A single count supports this clone. Other DNA sequences in the sample encode the same CDR3. The gene calls are TRBV27 and TRBJ1-1; D is uncertain. The V and J ends lost 2 bases and 2 bases respectively, with 6 bases between them. CDR3 size: 13 residues. Germline CDR1 and CDR2: MNHEY and SMNVEV (reference sequence). The CDR3 sequence is CASSLTGNTEAFF. Here the CDR3 DNA reads TGTGCCAGCAGTTTAACGGGTAACACTGAAGCTTTCTTT.

This clone has only one observation. The chain couples TRBV15 to TRBJ1-4; D is undetermined. V shed 4 bases and J shed 2 bases, with 11 bases lying between them. The CDR3 spans 15 residues. Germline V gene data show CDR1 as LNHNV and CDR2 as YYDKDF (reference sequence). CDR3 residues: CATSKGNGTNEKLFF. In DNA form, the CDR3 reads TGTGCCACCAGCAAAGGGAACGGCACTAATGAAAAACTGTTTTTT.

This sequence joins TRBV5-5 and TRBJ1-2; no clear D gene. The CDR3 is 14 residues long. The germline V gene has CDR1 SGHKS and CDR2 YYEKEE (reference sequence). Between the trimmed V and J ends, which lost 4 bases and 5 bases, there was a span of 15 bases. The CDR3 loop reads CASSLGGVGYGYTF. In DNA form, the CDR3 reads TGTGCCAGCAGCCTGGGTGGAGTCGGTTATGGCTACACCTTC.

The chain couples TRBV27 to TRBJ1-4; D might be TRBD1 (5 bases). Trimming took off 6 bases at V and 6 bases at J, with 14 bases between the two ends. Germline-derived CDR1 and CDR2 are MNHEY and SMNVEV (reference sequence). The CDR3 contains 14 residues. The CDR3 DNA reads TGTGCCAGCAGACATCAGGGTGGAGATGAAAAACTGTTTTTT. Its protein product is CASRHQGGDEKLFF.

This clone was recorded a few times. This chain uses TRBV5-1 with TRBJ2-3; no firm D call. Trimming left V 0 bases short and J 8 bases short, with 4 bases between. This CDR3 has 11 residues. Looked up from germline, CDR1 is SGHRS and CDR2 is YFSETQ. The CDR3, as DNA: TGCGCCAGCAGCTTGGGAGCTACGCAGTATTTT. Its protein product is CASSLGATQYF.

The CDR3 DNA reads as TGTGCCAGTAGTATATTCGGACAGGACCAAGAGACCCAGTACTTC. This gives the protein CASSIFGQDQETQYF. The chain has TRBV19 and TRBJ2-5; TRBD1 matches at 7 bases. The germline V gene encodes CDR1 LNHDA and CDR2 SQIVND (reference sequence). This CDR3 spans 15 amino acids. V lost 2 bases and J lost 0; bases outside the gene matches: 3.

This clone appeared once. This chain links TRBV6-1 with TRBJ2-2, with TRBD2 matching 14 bases. This CDR3 has 16 residues. CDR1 is MNHNS and CDR2 is SASEGT in the germline V gene. The V and J ends lost 3 bases and 4 bases, in that order; junction bases with no gene match: 1. The CDR3 DNA reads TGTGCCAGCAGTGAGACTAGCGGGAGGGTCACCGGGGAGCTGTTTTTT. It codes for CASSETSGRVTGELFF.

The rearrangement uses TRBV5-1 and TRBJ1-1; D is undetermined. Germline V gene lookup returns CDR1 SGHRS and CDR2 YFSETQ. V was pared by 3 bases and J by 0 bases, with 6 bases between. The CDR3 runs 13 residues. In nucleotides, the CDR3 is TGCGCCAGCAGCTACCGCATGAACACTGAAGCTTTCTTT. It codes for CASSYRMNTEAFF.